This TCR beta chain is drawn from a study of blood T cell repertoires in COVID-19. This table comes from immunoSEQ multiplex PCR, and its TCRdb copy is limited to in-frame clones, with some not included. This table holds 200,000 to 250,000 clones, approximately 90% found once. The TCR originated in a woman aged 40-49 years with acute or convalescent COVID-19. The specimen sequenced was peripheral blood.

The CDR3 reads CASSLTSGNTIYF. The DNA for the CDR3 is TGTGCCAGCAGCCTCACAAGTGGAAACACCATATATTTT. The chain links TRBV3-1 (or the pseudogene TRBV3-2) to TRBJ1-3; D is unresolved. V lost 4 bases, J lost 3 bases, and 7 bases lay in between. The CDR3 runs 13 residues. CDR1 is LGHDT, CDR2 YNNKEL, per germline (reference sequence).